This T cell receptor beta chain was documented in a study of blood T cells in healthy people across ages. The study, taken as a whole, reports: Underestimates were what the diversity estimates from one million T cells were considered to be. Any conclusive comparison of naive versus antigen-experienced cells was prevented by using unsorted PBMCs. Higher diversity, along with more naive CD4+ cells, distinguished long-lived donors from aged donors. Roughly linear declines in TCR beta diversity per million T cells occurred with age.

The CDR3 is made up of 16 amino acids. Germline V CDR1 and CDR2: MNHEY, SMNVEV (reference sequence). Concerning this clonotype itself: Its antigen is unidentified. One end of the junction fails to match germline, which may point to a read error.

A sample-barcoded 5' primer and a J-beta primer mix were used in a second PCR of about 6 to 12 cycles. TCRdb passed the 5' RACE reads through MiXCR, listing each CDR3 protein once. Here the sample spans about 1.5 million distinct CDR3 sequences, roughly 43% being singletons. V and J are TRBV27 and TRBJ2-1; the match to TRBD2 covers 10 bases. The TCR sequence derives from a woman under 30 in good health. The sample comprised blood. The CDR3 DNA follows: TGTACCAGCAGACATAGCGGGGGGACTACCTACAATGAGCAGTTCTTC. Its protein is CTSRHSGGTTYNEQFF.